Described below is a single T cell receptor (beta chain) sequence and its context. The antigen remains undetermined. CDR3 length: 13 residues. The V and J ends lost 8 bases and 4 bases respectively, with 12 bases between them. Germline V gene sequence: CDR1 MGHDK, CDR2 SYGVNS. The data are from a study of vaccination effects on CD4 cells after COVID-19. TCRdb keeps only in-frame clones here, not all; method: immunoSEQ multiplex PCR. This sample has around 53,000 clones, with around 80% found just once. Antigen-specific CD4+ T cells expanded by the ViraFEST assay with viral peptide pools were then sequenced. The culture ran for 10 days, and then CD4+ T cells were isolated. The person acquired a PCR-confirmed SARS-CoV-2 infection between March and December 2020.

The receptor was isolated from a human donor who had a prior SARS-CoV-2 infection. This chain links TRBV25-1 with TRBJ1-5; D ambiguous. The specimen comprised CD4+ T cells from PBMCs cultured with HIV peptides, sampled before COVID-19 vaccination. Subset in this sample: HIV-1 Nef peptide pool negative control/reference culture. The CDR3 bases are TGTGCCAGCCGGGATAACTCGAATCAGCCCCAGCATTTT. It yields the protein CASRDNSNQPQHF.